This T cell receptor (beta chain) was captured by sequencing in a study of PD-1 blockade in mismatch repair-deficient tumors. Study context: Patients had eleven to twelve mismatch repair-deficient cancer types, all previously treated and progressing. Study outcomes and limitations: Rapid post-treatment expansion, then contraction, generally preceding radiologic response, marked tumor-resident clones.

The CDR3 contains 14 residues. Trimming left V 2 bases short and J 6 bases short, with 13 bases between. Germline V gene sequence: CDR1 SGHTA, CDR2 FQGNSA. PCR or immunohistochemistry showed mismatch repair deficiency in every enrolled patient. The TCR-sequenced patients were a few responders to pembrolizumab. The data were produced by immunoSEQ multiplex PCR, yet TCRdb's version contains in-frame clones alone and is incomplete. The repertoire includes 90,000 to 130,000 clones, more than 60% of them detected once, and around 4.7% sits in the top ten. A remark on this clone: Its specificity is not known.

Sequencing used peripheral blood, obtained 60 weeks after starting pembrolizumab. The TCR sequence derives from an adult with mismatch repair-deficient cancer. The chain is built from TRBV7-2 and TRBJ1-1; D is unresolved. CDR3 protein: CASSLWEFDAEAFF. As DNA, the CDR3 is TGTGCCAGCAGCTTATGGGAGTTCGATGCTGAAGCTTTCTTT.